These T cell receptor beta chains were read from a single sample in a study of monozygotic twins with cystic fibrosis. Sequenced by immunoSEQ multiplex PCR; TCRdb stores in-frame clones only, minus some. Among 12,000 to 15,000 clones listed, roughly nine tenths were seen once. The sequencing sample was made of blood. Receptor source: a boy between 10 and 17 years old with cystic fibrosis. Each CDR3 is given without its conserved first and last residue. Fields, in order: V gene, CDR3 protein.

>TRBV6-4
ASSASGGTDTQY
>TRBV29-1
SVDRGENIQY
>TRBV7-3
ASSFRRAGGRRDTQY
>TRBV7-9
ASGEGLSSYNSPLH
>TRBV10-1
ASSETSGGSSYNEQF
>TRBV2
ASSVWDRGTGNYGYT
>TRBV19
ASSVTSGRDSSNEQF
>TRBV15
ATSRQGYEQY
>TRBV5-4
ASSWGQWGNEQF
>TRBV15
ATSRVLAGGGGEQF